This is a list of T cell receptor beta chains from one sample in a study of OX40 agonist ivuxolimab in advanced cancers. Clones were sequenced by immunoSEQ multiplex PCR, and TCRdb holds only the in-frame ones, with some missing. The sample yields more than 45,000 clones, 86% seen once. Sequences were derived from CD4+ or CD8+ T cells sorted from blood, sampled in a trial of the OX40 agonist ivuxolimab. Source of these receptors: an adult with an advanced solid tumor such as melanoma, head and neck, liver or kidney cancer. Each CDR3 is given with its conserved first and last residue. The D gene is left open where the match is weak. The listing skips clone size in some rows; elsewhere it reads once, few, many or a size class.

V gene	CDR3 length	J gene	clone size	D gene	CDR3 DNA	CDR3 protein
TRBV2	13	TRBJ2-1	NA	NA	TGTGCCAGCAGTATCGTCCGAGAGAATGAGCAGTTCTTC	CASSIVRENEQFF
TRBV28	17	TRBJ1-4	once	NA	TGTGCCAGCAGTTCAGGCGTCAGGGGAGGAACTAATGAAAAACTGTTTTTT	CASSSGVRGGTNEKLFF
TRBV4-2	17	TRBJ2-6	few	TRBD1	TGTGCCAGCAGCCATTCACAGGGGGCGGGTGGGGCCAACGTCCTGACTTTC	CASSHSQGAGGANVLTF
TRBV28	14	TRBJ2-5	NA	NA	TGTGCCAGCAGCGAACTGACAGGCCAAGAGACCCAGTACTTC	CASSELTGQETQYF
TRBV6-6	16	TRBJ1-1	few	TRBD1	TGTGCCAGCAGTTACTCGGGGGGTGGGACAGCCACCGAAGCTTTCTTT	CASSYSGGGTATEAFF
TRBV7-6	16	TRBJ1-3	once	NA	TGTGCCAGCAGCTTAGCGGAAGCTTACTCTGGAAACACCATATATTTT	CASSLAEAYSGNTIYF
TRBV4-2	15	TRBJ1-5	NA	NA	TGTGCCAGCAGCCAAGATCATCTGCCAGATCAGCCCCAGCATTTT	CASSQDHLPDQPQHF
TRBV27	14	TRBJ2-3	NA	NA	TGTGCCAGCAGTTTTCGGGGATCGACAGATACGCAGTATTTT	CASSFRGSTDTQYF
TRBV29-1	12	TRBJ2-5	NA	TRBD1	TGCAGCGGGAGACAGGGCGGGGAGACCCAGTACTTC	CSGRQGGETQYF
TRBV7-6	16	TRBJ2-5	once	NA	TGTGCCAGCAGCTTAGGGTTGTTGGGGGCCCAAGAGACCCAGTACTTC	CASSLGLLGAQETQYF
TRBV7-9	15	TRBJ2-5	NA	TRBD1	TGTGCCAGCAGCCTCTGGACAGGGGGGATCGAGACCCAGTACTTC	CASSLWTGGIETQYF